The T cell receptor (beta chain) described here comes from a study of cytotoxic CD8 clonotypes in ibrutinib-treated CLL (dated by TCRdb to 2020 to 2022). About the full investigation: In this cohort, 15 patients were treatment-naive and roughly ten were relapsed/refractory, while under 18 had unmutated IGHV. Longitudinal samples were obtainable from about 30% of the roughly 90 participants in the trial. Samples averaged approximately 250,000 productive templates and tens of thousands of productive rearrangements. Cryopreserved peripheral blood mononuclear cells were obtained prior to treatment, at the time of response, and at either disease progression or sustained remission. Responses were partial in some 24 patients and complete in 2; after median roughly 69 months follow-up, about 15 stayed in remission and approximately 12 progressed. The response samples were drawn at a median of approximately twelve months into treatment, with a range of roughly 6 to 40 months. Overall study results and their limits: Public clonotypes were rare and either shrank or stayed stable during treatment, and the rise in clonality at ibrutinib response reflected expansion of private clonotypes. An increase in clonality was observed at ibrutinib response, with clonality remaining stable during sustained remission and falling back toward baseline at progression. Baseline clonality was found to be higher than that of age-matched healthy donors and was strongly correlated with circulating CD8+ T-cell counts. Sampling times were not matched between sustained-remission and progressing patients, and lymph node repertoires were not studied.

Roughly 2 micrograms of genomic DNA were extracted from cryopreserved PBMCs for TCR beta library preparation. Longitudinal blood samples from CLL patients on ibrutinib monotherapy were analyzed using high-throughput TCR beta sequencing. The patients were enrolled in a single-center, open-label phase 2 trial of ibrutinib monotherapy. On a MiSeq, deep resolution sequencing aimed for a depth between 1 in 1 million and 1 in 200,000 T cells, with each clonotype covered 10x on average. The immunoSEQ hsTCRB Kit was used to generate the TCR beta libraries. The published analysis was carried out like this. Data were analyzed with ImmunoSEQ Data Assistant and ImmunoSEQ Analyzer, with V, D and J genes assigned per IMGT definitions. Clonality, with values ranging from 0 to 1, was calculated as one minus the normalized Shannon entropy of productive rearrangement frequencies. Public clonotype analysis was restricted to overrepresented clonotypes comprising at least 0.05% of each patient's repertoire. Some twelve repertoires from age-matched healthy donors, obtained from immuneACCESS, served as clonality controls. In its TCRdb copy, this immuneACCESS table keeps in-frame sequences only and misses some clones. Where compared with another copy, unresolved V genes explain less than half of these, and the others have no known cause. Clone size and the V and J calls come from that table; the DNA yielded D and trimming. Present in this sample are 300,000 to 350,000 clones, just under 80% of which were seen just once. The ten largest clonotypes hold roughly 6.3% of the sample.

Concerning this clone: It lacks a known antigen. No much larger clone exists at a distance of one base, and base qualities are not known.

V is reduced by 5 bases and J by 3 bases, leaving a spacing of 19 bases between them. Counted from cysteine to phenylalanine, this CDR3 has 17 amino acids. Left in the record is the CDR3 DNA by itself, 51 bases read in frame from the first base. Per the germline V gene, SNHLY is the CDR1 and FYNNEI is the CDR2. The TCR was taken from a human donor with chronic lymphocytic leukemia. The sample was PBMCs, taken before ibrutinib treatment. The chain was built from TRBV2 and TRBJ2-2, with a tentative D call of TRBD1 or TRBD2, each matching 6 bases. Read as DNA, the sequence is TGTGCCAGCAGTAGAGACGTCGGGGGCGCGGACACCGGGGAGCTGTTTTTT. Its amino acids are CASSRDVGGADTGELFF.